Presented here are 29 T cell receptor beta chains from one specimen sequenced in a study of cytomegalovirus exposure and HLA in healthy donors. PCR amplification relied on 60 Vbeta primers (plus 13 Jbeta primers). TCRdb's copy holds only in-frame clones and misses some; the assay was immunoSEQ multiplex PCR. The table lists some 150,000 clones. The sequenced sample was PBMCs. The receptors were sampled from a woman aged 18-35 years in good health and CMV-seronegative.

The rearrangement links TRBV6-5 to TRBJ2-3; 9 nucleotides line up with TRBD1. The CDR3 runs to 15 residues. Germline assignment: CDR1 MNHEY and CDR2 SVGAGI. V lost 7 bases and J lost 5; bases outside the gene matches: 10. CDR3 amino acids: CASTLGQGPGDTQYF. The CDR3 DNA reads TGTGCCAGCACCCTGGGACAGGGCCCCGGAGATACGCAGTATTTT.

The V call is TRBV27, the J call TRBJ1-5, with 7 bases that match TRBD1. V gave up 3 bases and J gave up 4 bases; unmatched junction bases: 3. This CDR3 has 14 amino acids. Germline V gives CDR1 MNHEY, CDR2 SMNVEV (reference sequence). CDR3 coding DNA: TGTGCCAGCAGTTTGGCAGGGGGTAATCAGCCCCAGCATTTT. Translated: CASSLAGGNQPQHF.

V usage is TRBV18 and J usage is TRBJ2-1, with D possibly TRBD1 on 5 matching bases. From germline, CDR1 is KGHSH and CDR2 LQKENI. The V and J ends lost 0 bases and 8 bases respectively, with 8 bases between them. This CDR3 is built from 13 residues. The CDR3 nucleotides read TGTGCCAGCTCACCACCGACAGTGCATGAGCAGTTCTTC. Protein: CASSPPTVHEQFF.

This rearrangement joins TRBV18 to TRBJ2-3; TRBD2 matches 8 bases. After removal of 2 bases from V and 4 bases from J, the junction contained 5 bases not matched to a gene. CDR1 and CDR2 (germline): KGHSH, LQKENI. The CDR3 extends over 15 amino acids. The CDR3 nucleotides are TGTGCCAGCTCACCAGCGGGGGGTAACGCAGATACGCAGTATTTT. Encoded protein: CASSPAGGNADTQYF.

The rearrangement joins TRBV19 to TRBJ1-5; a possible D gene is TRBD1 (6 bases). Germline V CDR1 and CDR2: LNHDA, SQIVND (reference sequence). V was cut by 6 bases and J by 5 bases, with 11 bases left in between. The CDR3 covers 13 residues. The CDR3 sequence: CASSRQADQPQHF. The CDR3 nucleotides are TGTGCCAGTAGCCGACAGGCTGATCAGCCCCAGCATTTT.

The genes are TRBV10-1 and TRBJ1-1; TRBD1 agrees at 7 bases. This CDR3 has 16 amino acids. Germline loops: CDR1 WNHNN, CDR2 SYGVQD (reference sequence). J gave up 1 base and V 2 bases, and 7 bases lay outside the gene matches. CDR3: CASSEGWTGKNTEAFF. The DNA for the CDR3 is TGCGCCAGCAGTGAGGGGTGGACAGGAAAGAACACTGAAGCTTTCTTT.

The rearrangement links TRBV29-1 to TRBJ2-1; 15 positions agree with TRBD2. The CDR3 totals 15 residues. V lost 5 bases, J lost 7 bases, and 6 bases stayed unmatched. Germline V gives CDR1 SQVTM, CDR2 ANQGSEA. The CDR3 protein is CSVPGLAGGKNEQFF. DNA for the CDR3: TGCAGCGTTCCGGGACTAGCGGGAGGTAAGAATGAGCAGTTCTTC.

The rearrangement links TRBV29-1 to TRBJ1-1; TRBD1 matches at 7 bases. The CDR3 extends over 12 amino acids. Trimming took 4 bases from V and 1 from J; bases not matched to a gene: 0. From germline, CDR1 is SQVTM and CDR2 ANQGSEA. CDR3: CSVGTGNTEAFF. Written as DNA, the CDR3 is TGCAGCGTTGGGACAGGGAACACTGAAGCTTTCTTT.

V gene TRBV5-4 combines with J gene TRBJ2-7; 11 positions agree with TRBD1. The V gene end was trimmed by 4 bases and the J gene end by 4 bases; junction bases not matched to a gene: 4. The CDR3 spans 14 residues. Germline V gene data show CDR1 as SGHNT and CDR2 as YYREEE (reference sequence). The CDR3 loop is CASSPGQGAYEQYF. CDR3 in DNA: TGTGCCAGCAGCCCAGGACAGGGGGCGTACGAGCAGTACTTC.

This sequence joins TRBV19 and TRBJ1-5; D might be TRBD1 (5 bases). V was pared by 1 base and J by 0 bases, with 7 bases between. Germline loops: CDR1 LNHDA, CDR2 SQIVND (reference sequence). This CDR3 has 15 residues. The CDR3 nucleotides read TGTGCCAGTAGTATAGCAGGGTTTAGCAATCAGCCCCAGCATTTT. It codes for CASSIAGFSNQPQHF. Supplemented by reference TRBV19 and TRBJ1-5, the full variable domain reads DGGITQSPKYLFRKEGQNVTLSCEQNLNHDAMYWYRQDPGQGLRLIYYSQIVNDFQKGDIAEGYSVSREKKESFPLTVTSAQKNPTAFYLCASSIAGFSNQPQHFGDGTRLSIL.

This chain's CDR3 is CASSPPNQQDGYTF. The CDR3 DNA reads TGTGCCAGCTCACCACCGAATCAGCAGGATGGCTACACCTTC. The V and J genes are TRBV18 and TRBJ1-2; the D is unclear. Germline CDR1 KGHSH, CDR2 LQKENI. V was trimmed by 0 bases and J by 6 bases, leaving 11 bases between them. The CDR3 has 14 residues.

The chain carries TRBV7-2 and TRBJ2-1, with TRBD1 as a possible D gene (6 bases). Germline values: CDR1 SGHTA, CDR2 FQGNSA. The CDR3 length is 15 residues. V shed 5 bases and J shed 5 bases, with 16 bases lying between them. The CDR3 DNA sequence: TGTGCCAGCAGCCAGGACTGGGGGCGGCACAATGAGCAGTTCTTC. This codes for CASSQDWGRHNEQFF.

V usage is TRBV6-5 and J usage is TRBJ1-1, with a tentative D call TRBD1 (5 bases). CDR3 size: 15 residues. V lost 5 bases and J 5 bases, leaving 18 bases between the germline ends. CDR1 and CDR2 from the germline V gene are MNHEY and SVGAGI. The CDR3 coding sequence is TGTGCCAGCAGTCATCCACCGGGGGGAGATACTGAAGCTTTCTTT. Translation: CASSHPPGGDTEAFF.

The chain is built from TRBV7-9 and TRBJ2-1, with D perhaps matching TRBD2 (5 bases). This CDR3 comprises 10 residues. Trimming stripped 6 bases from V and 8 bases from J, with 5 bases between. Germline CDR1 reads SEHNR; CDR2 reads FQNEAQ (reference sequence). CDR3 sequence (DNA): TGTGCCAGCAGGAGGGATGAGCAGTTCTTC. Protein product: CASRRDEQFF. Complete variable domain (other parts from reference TRBV7-9 and TRBJ2-1): DTGVSQNPRHKITKRGQNVTFRCDPISEHNRLYWYRQTLGQGPEFLTYFQNEAQLEKSRLLSDRFSAERPKGSFSTLEIQRTEQGDSAMYLCASRRDEQFFGPGTRLTVL.

The chain combines TRBV7-6 with TRBJ1-2, with 10 positions matching TRBD1. This CDR3 is built from 13 residues. V lost 6 bases to trimming and J lost 9 bases; unmatched junction nucleotides: 7. CDR1 SGHVS and CDR2 FNYEAQ come from the germline V gene. In DNA form, the CDR3 reads TGTGCCAGCAGAGATGGACAGGGGGAAAGCTACACCTTC. Protein sequence: CASRDGQGESYTF.

The rearrangement joins TRBV7-8 to TRBJ1-3; 7 bases fit TRBD1. Germline trimming cut 3 bases from V and 8 bases from J; bases unmatched to any gene: 4. This CDR3 region has 13 residues. The germline gives CDR1 SGHVS, CDR2 FQNEAQ. The CDR3 sequence is CASSFQGGDTIYF. The CDR3 DNA reads TGTGCCAGCAGCTTTCAAGGGGGCGACACCATATATTTT.

The gene calls are TRBV6-1 and TRBJ1-1; D gene ambiguous. The length of the CDR3 is 13 residues. The ends were cut back, 5 bases at V and 1 base at J, with 8 bases in the middle. Germline V gene sequence: CDR1 MNHNS, CDR2 SASEGT. The chain's CDR3 is CASSQVPNTEAFF. CDR3 sequence (DNA): TGTGCCAGCAGTCAGGTTCCGAACACTGAAGCTTTCTTT.

The chain couples TRBV7-8 to TRBJ1-2; D call uncertain. V was pared by 1 base and J by 4 bases, with 4 bases between. The germline CDR1 and CDR2 sequences are SGHVS and FQNEAQ. This CDR3 contains 12 residues. As DNA, the CDR3 is TGTGCCAGCAGCTTAGATATCTATGGCTACACCTTC. Its translation: CASSLDIYGYTF.

The chain couples TRBV19 to TRBJ2-5; tentatively, D is TRBD1 (6 bases). The J call is uncertain, as TRBJ2-7 better fits the DNA end. The CDR3 length is 14 residues. Germline CDR1 and CDR2: LNHDA and SQIVND (reference sequence). CDR3 residues: CASSIGQGINEQYF. The CDR3 region has the DNA TGTGCCAGTAGTATAGGGCAGGGGATCAACGAGCAGTACTTC.

V and J are TRBV6-1 and TRBJ2-7, with D possibly being TRBD1 (6 bases). The CDR3 runs to 13 residues. Trimming left V 6 bases short and J 2 bases short, with 11 bases between. Germline V gives CDR1 MNHNS, CDR2 SASEGT. The CDR3 loop is CASSQGTPYEQYF. In nucleotides, the CDR3 is TGTGCCAGCAGCCAGGGGACCCCCTACGAGCAGTACTTC.

J is TRBJ2-4 and V is TRBV29-1, with 9 bases lining up with TRBD1. CDR3 length equals 16 residues. From germline, CDR1 is SQVTM and CDR2 ANQGSEA. CDR3 in amino acids: CRAWTGVRVAKNIQYF. The CDR3 DNA reads as TGCAGGGCGTGGACAGGGGTAAGGGTTGCCAAAAACATTCAGTACTTC.

The CDR3: CASSLGVRTSGMYEQFF. The CDR3 bases are TGCGCCAGCAGCTTGGGGGTTCGGACTAGCGGGATGTATGAGCAGTTCTTC. The chain recombines TRBV5-1 with TRBJ2-1, with 12 bases lining up with TRBD2. Germline V gene data show CDR1 as SGHRS and CDR2 as YFSETQ. There are 17 residues in the CDR3. Trimming at V came to 0 bases and at J to 8 bases, leaving 9 bases not matched to a gene.

The chain combines TRBV7-9 with TRBJ1-1; D gene ambiguous. This CDR3 spans 11 amino acids. Germline V gene sequence: CDR1 SEHNR, CDR2 FQNEAQ (reference sequence). Trimming stripped 6 bases from V and 7 bases from J, with 9 bases between. The CDR3 DNA reads as TGTGCCAGCAGTACGGGAGTTGAAGCTTTCTTT. It encodes CASSTGVEAFF.

The V call is TRBV5-4, the J call TRBJ1-2, with D possibly being TRBD1 (6 bases). The CDR3 is 13 amino acids. Trimming pared 3 bases from V and 8 bases from J, leaving 14 bases between. Germline CDR1 is SGHNT and CDR2 is YYREEE (reference sequence). Here the CDR3 reads CASSSDSLWGYTF. The CDR3, as DNA: TGTGCCAGCAGCTCGGACAGTCTATGGGGCTACACCTTC. Complete variable domain (other parts from reference TRBV5-4 and TRBJ1-2): ETGVTQSPTHLIKTRGQQVTLRCSSQSGHNTVSWYQQALGQGPQFIFQYYREEENGRGNFPPRFSGLQFPNYSSELNVNALELDDSALYLCASSSDSLWGYTFGSGTRLTVV.

The chain uses TRBV5-1 and TRBJ2-5; D might be TRBD1 (6 bases). CDR1 SGHRS and CDR2 YFSETQ come from the germline V gene. The CDR3 is 13 residues long. Trimming cost V 7 bases and J 2 bases, with 12 bases left between them. The CDR3 DNA is TGCGCCAGCCGGACAGAACTACAAGAGACCCAGTACTTC. Translating gives CASRTELQETQYF.

The chain combines TRBV15 with TRBJ2-4; possibly TRBD1 for D (5 bases). With 0 bases removed from V and 0 bases from J, the gap between germline ends came to 12 bases. CDR3 size: 17 residues. Germline CDR1 LNHNV, CDR2 YYDKDF (reference sequence). This CDR3 reads CATSRDPTGVAKNIQYF. Written as DNA, the CDR3 is TGTGCCACCAGCAGAGACCCCACAGGAGTAGCCAAAAACATTCAGTACTTC.

CDR3: CASSEAVTSGGTDTQYF. The CDR3 coding sequence is TGTGCCAGCAGTGAAGCCGTCACTAGCGGGGGCACAGATACGCAGTATTTT. This rearrangement joins TRBV6-1 to TRBJ2-3; TRBD2 matches at 10 bases. V was pared by 0 bases and J by 1 base, with 4 bases of the junction left unmatched. CDR1 is MNHNS and CDR2 is SASEGT in the germline V gene. The CDR3 runs 17 residues.

This chain links TRBV18 with TRBJ2-7; TRBD2 agrees at 15 bases. The CDR3 is 19 residues long. The V and J ends lost 1 base and 1 base, in that order; junction bases with no gene match: 8. Germline CDR1 is KGHSH and CDR2 is LQKENI. The CDR3 here is CASSPRAGLAGGLSYEQYV. CDR3 nucleotide sequence: TGTGCCAGCTCACCACGAGCGGGACTAGCGGGAGGATTGTCCTACGAGCAGTACGTC.

This chain joins TRBV28 and TRBJ1-4; D perhaps matches TRBD1 (6 bases). V lost 6 bases and J lost 4, with 15 bases in between. Germline CDR1 and CDR2: MDHEN and SYDVKM. This CDR3 contains 15 residues. The CDR3 DNA reads TGTGCCAGCAGCCCTCGGACAGCGTATAATGAAAAACTGTTTTTT. Encoded protein: CASSPRTAYNEKLFF.